The 10 T cell receptor beta chains below come from one sample, sequenced in a study of Ad26.COV2.S vaccination and SARS-CoV-2 variants. Some clones are missing from TCRdb's copy, which holds only in-frame ones; the method was immunoSEQ multiplex PCR. Among about 350,000 clones listed, around 88% were seen once. The treatment denotes: about 20 received Ad26.COV2.S at low or high dose, single or two shots; a few received placebo; per-sample allocation not given. Each sample was drawn 63 days after the first injection (of vaccine or placebo). Sequencing was performed on peripheral blood, taken in a trial of Ad26.COV2.S vaccine versus placebo. The receptors derive from a person aged 18-65 years who received the Ad26.COV2.S COVID-19 vaccine or a placebo.

V and J are TRBV5-1 and TRBJ1-1; D gene ambiguous. CDR1 is SGHRS, CDR2 YFSETQ, per germline. The CDR3 loop spans 14 amino acids. Trimming removed 0 bases at V and 1 base at J, with 7 bases between. The CDR3 sequence is CASSLVTRNTEAFF. In DNA, the CDR3 is TGCGCCAGCAGCTTGGTAACGAGGAACACTGAAGCTTTCTTT.

This clone was found a few times. CDR3 region: CASSLRGNNSPLHF. The CDR3 DNA follows: TGTGCCAGCAGCTTAAGAGGAAATAATTCACCCCTCCACTTT. V usage is TRBV11-1 and J usage is TRBJ1-6, with D unclear. The germline gives CDR1 SGHAT, CDR2 FQDESV (reference sequence). The V end lost 2 bases, the J end lost 5 bases, and 7 bases lay between the germline ends. The CDR3 is 14 amino acids.

The J gene is TRBJ2-3, the V gene TRBV7-8, with D hard to call. Looked up from germline, CDR1 is SGHVS and CDR2 is FQNEAQ. The CDR3 covers 13 residues. Trimming left V 5 bases short and J 0 bases short, with 6 bases between. CDR3 in amino acids: CASSRTSTDTQYF. CDR3 coding DNA: TGTGCCAGCAGCCGCACTAGCACAGATACGCAGTATTTT.

CDR3 in DNA: TGTGCCAGCAGCCATGGCGACTGGACAGGCTACAACACCGGGGAGCTGTTTTTT. Translated, it gives CASSHGDWTGYNTGELFF. V and J are TRBV3-1 (or the pseudogene TRBV3-2) and TRBJ2-2, with 7 nucleotides matching TRBD1. Germline V gives CDR1 LGHDT, CDR2 YNNKEL (reference sequence). CDR3 length: 18 residues. V was clipped by 3 bases and J by 2 bases; unmatched bases: 12.

Note on this clone: Other DNA sequences in the same sample also yield this CDR3. This chain's CDR3 is CASSLTGNQPQHF. The DNA for the CDR3 is TGTGCCAGCAGCTTAACTGGAAATCAGCCCCAGCATTTT. J is TRBJ1-5 and V is TRBV7-9; D unclear. The germline V gene has CDR1 SEHNR and CDR2 FQNEAQ (reference sequence). This CDR3 spans 13 amino acids. The V end lost 2 bases, the J end lost 4 bases, and 6 bases lay between the germline ends.

This sequence joins TRBV5-5 and TRBJ2-3; 11 positions agree with TRBD2. From germline, CDR1 is SGHKS and CDR2 YYEKEE (reference sequence). The ends lost 3 bases at V and 4 bases at J; junction bases unmatched: 4. The length of the CDR3 is 15 residues. CDR3 residues: CASSSLAGGPDTQYF. In nucleotides, the CDR3 is TGTGCCAGCAGCTCTCTAGCGGGGGGCCCAGATACGCAGTATTTT.

This chain connects TRBV10-1 to TRBJ2-3; no firm D call. Germline CDR1 reads WNHNN; CDR2 reads SYGVQD (reference sequence). V gave up 0 bases and J gave up 0 bases, with 10 bases separating them. The CDR3 extends over 16 amino acids. CDR3: CASSESAADSTDTQYF. As DNA, the CDR3 is TGCGCCAGCAGTGAGTCGGCGGCTGATAGCACAGATACGCAGTATTTT.

The J gene is TRBJ1-4, the V gene TRBV6-5; D gene uncertain. Between the trimmed V and J ends, which lost 7 bases and 0 bases, there was a span of 9 bases. This CDR3 is built from 14 residues. Looked up from germline, CDR1 is MNHEY and CDR2 is SVGAGI. The CDR3 region is CASMGATTNEKLFF. DNA for the CDR3: TGTGCCAGCATGGGAGCTACAACTAATGAAAAACTGTTTTTT.

The gene calls are TRBV5-4 and TRBJ2-3, with 10 bases fitting TRBD2. The length of the CDR3 is 16 residues. The germline CDR1 and CDR2 sequences are SGHNT and YYREEE (reference sequence). The trim removed 0 bases at V and 2 bases at J, leaving 3 bases unmatched. The chain's CDR3 is CASSLDLAGVTDTQYF. In DNA form, the CDR3 reads TGTGCCAGCAGCTTGGATCTAGCGGGGGTCACAGATACGCAGTATTTT.

The chain combines TRBV28 with TRBJ1-1, with D tentatively TRBD1 (5 bases). This CDR3 spans 15 amino acids. Deletions cut 6 bases from V and 1 base from J, with 15 bases between. The V gene's germline CDR1 is MDHEN and CDR2 SYDVKM. The DNA for the CDR3 is TGTGCCAGCAGCCGCTGGGGCGGGGGGAACACTGAAGCTTTCTTT. This translates into CASSRWGGGNTEAFF.